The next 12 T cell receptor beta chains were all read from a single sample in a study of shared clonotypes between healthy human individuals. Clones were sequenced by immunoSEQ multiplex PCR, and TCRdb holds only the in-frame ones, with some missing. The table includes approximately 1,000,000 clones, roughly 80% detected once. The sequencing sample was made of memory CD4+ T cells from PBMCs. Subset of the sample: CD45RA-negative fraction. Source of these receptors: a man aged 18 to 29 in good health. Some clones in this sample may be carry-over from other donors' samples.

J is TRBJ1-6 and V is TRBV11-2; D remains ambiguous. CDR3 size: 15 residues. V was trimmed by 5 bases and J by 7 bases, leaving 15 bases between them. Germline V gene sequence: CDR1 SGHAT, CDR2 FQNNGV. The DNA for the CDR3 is TGTGCCAGCAGCCCCCGGATGGGTTCCAATTCACCCCTCCACTTT. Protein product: CASSPRMGSNSPLHF. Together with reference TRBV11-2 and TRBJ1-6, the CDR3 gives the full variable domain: EAGVAQSPRYKIIEKRQSVAFWCNPISGHATLYWYQQILGQGPKLLIQFQNNGVVDDSQLPKDRFSAERLKGVDSTLKIQPAKLEDSAVYLCASSPRMGSNSPLHFGNGTRLTVT.

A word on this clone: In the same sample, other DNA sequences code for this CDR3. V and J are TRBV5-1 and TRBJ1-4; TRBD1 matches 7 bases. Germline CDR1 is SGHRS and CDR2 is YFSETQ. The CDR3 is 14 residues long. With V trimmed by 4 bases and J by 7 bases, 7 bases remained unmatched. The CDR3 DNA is TGCGCCAGCAGCCTGACAGGGCCGGGTGAAAAACTGTTTTTT. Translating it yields CASSLTGPGEKLFF. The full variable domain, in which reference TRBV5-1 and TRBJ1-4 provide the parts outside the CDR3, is KAGVTQTPRYLIKTRGQQVTLSCSPISGHRSVSWYQQTPGQGLQFLFEYFSETQRNKGNFPGRFSGRQFSNSRSEMNVSTLELGDSALYLCASSLTGPGEKLFFGSGTQLSVL.

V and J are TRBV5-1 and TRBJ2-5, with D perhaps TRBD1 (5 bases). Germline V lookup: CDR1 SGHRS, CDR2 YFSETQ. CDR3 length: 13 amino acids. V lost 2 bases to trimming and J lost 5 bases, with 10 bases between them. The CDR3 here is CASSFRGSETQYF. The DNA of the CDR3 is TGCGCCAGCAGCTTTAGGGGCTCCGAGACCCAGTACTTC.

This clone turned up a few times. The CDR3: CASSPFGRVSPLHF. Written as DNA, the CDR3 is TGTGCCAGCAGCCCGTTCGGTAGGGTTTCACCCCTCCACTTT. This chain joins TRBV7-8 and TRBJ1-6; D remains unclear. Trimming left V 5 bases short and J 9 bases short, with 14 bases between. Germline CDR1 and CDR2: SGHVS and FQNEAQ. CDR3 length: 14 residues.

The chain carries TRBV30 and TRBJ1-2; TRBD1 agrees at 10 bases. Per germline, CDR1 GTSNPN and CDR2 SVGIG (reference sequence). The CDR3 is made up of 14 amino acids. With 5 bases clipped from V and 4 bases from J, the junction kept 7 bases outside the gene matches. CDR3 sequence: CAWELRDRGYGYTF. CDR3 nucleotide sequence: TGTGCCTGGGAGCTCCGGGACAGGGGCTATGGCTACACCTTC.

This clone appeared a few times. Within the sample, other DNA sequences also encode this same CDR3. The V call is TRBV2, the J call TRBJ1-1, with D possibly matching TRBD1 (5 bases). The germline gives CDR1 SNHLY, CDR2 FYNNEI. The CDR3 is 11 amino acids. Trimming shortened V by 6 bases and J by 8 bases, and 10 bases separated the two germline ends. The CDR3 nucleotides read TGTGCCAGCAGCCGTGGGACGGAAGCTTTCTTT. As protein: CASSRGTEAFF.

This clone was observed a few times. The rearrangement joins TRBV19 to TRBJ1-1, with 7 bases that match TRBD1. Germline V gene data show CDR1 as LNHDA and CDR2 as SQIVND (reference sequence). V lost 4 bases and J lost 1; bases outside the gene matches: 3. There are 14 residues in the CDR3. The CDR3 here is CASSTRQGNTEAFF. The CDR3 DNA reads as TGTGCCAGTAGTACGCGACAGGGGAACACTGAAGCTTTCTTT.

In DNA form, the CDR3 reads TGTGCCAGCAGTTTTTGGGTTCTAAATCAGCCCCAGCATTTT. Translation: CASSFWVLNQPQHF. The chain is built from TRBV28 and TRBJ1-5; D is undetermined. The V gene's germline CDR1 is MDHEN and CDR2 SYDVKM. The CDR3 runs 14 residues. The V end lost 3 bases, the J end lost 4 bases, and 10 bases lay between the germline ends.

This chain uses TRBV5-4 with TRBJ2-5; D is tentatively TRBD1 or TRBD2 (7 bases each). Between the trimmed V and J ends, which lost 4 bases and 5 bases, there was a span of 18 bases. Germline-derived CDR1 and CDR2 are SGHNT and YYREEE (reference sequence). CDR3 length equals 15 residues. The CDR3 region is CASSTGAGVGETQYF. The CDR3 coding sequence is TGTGCCAGCAGCACAGGGGCGGGAGTGGGGGAGACCCAGTACTTC. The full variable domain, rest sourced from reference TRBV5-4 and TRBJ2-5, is ETGVTQSPTHLIKTRGQQVTLRCSSQSGHNTVSWYQQALGQGPQFIFQYYREEENGRGNFPPRFSGLQFPNYSSELNVNALELDDSALYLCASSTGAGVGETQYFGPGTRLLVL.

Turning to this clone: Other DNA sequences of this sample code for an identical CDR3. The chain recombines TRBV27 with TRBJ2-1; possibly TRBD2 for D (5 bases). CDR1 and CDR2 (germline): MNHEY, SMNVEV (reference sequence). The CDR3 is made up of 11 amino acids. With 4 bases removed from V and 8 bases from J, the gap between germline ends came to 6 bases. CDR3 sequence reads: CASSSRDEQFF. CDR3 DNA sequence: TGTGCCAGCAGTTCGAGGGATGAGCAGTTCTTC.

In nucleotides, the CDR3 is TGCGCCAGCAGCCCCCTAGCGGGGGGGTATGAGCAGTTCTTC. It encodes CASSPLAGGYEQFF. The rearrangement joins TRBV5-1 to TRBJ2-1; 12 bases line up with TRBD2. J lost 8 bases, V lost 4 bases, and 4 bases had no gene match. The germline V gene encodes CDR1 SGHRS and CDR2 YFSETQ. The CDR3 extends over 14 amino acids.

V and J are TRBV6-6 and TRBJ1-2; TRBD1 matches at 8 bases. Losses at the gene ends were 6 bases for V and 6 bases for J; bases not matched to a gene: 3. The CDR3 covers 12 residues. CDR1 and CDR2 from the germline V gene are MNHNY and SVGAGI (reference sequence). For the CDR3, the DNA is TGTGCCAGCAGGACAGGGGCGAATGGCTACACCTTC. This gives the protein CASRTGANGYTF.